This paragraph reports one T cell receptor (beta chain). Its antigen is not yet known. The junction does not match germline at one end; this may be a read error. This record belongs to a study of T cell clones after liver transplantation (dated by TCRdb to between 2018 and 2021). In terms of the full investigation: Samples were obtained from ITN030ST, a randomized trial in which withdrawal of immunosuppression was attempted within 2 years of liver transplantation. Donor-reactive T cell clones were identified by TCRbeta sequencing after a pre-transplant mixed lymphocyte reaction and then tracked in post-transplant blood. Third party-reactive TCRbeta sequences from pre-transplant MLRs were also identified as an antigen-independent comparator for donor-reactive sequences. Of the eight recipients, a few were HCV-positive, while the remaining recipients had been transplanted for non-autoimmune, non-viral indications. Subjects received no induction therapy and standard immunosuppression until randomization at 12-24 months post-transplant. Tolerance was defined as complete withdrawal of immunosuppression for at least one year without a rise in liver enzymes beyond twice the upper limit of normal. Blood samples were collected pre-transplant, pre-randomization before withdrawal, and post-randomization after either full withdrawal or failed withdrawal. Of the 8 liver transplant recipients making up the studied cohort, 3 were classified as tolerant and 5 as non-tolerant. Broad study findings and their caveats: Low numbers of available donor cells limited the measurable donor-reactive repertoire in a couple of subjects. Without allograft tissue specimens, donor-reactive T cells may have migrated into the graft rather than being deleted. Conclusions were preliminary, limited by small, heterogeneous patient numbers and non-standardized post-transplant time points. When repertoire turnover was taken into account, detection of donor-reactive sequences was significantly reduced in 7 of 8 subjects for CD4 and in 8 of 8 subjects for CD8. In most of the 8 subjects, regardless of tolerance or HCV status, circulating donor-reactive CD4 TCRbeta sequences dropped significantly post-transplant. Donor-reactive sequences decreased more than third party-reactive sequences, which suggests partial antigen-specific deletion that was not related to withdrawal success.

The cysteine opens and the phenylalanine closes a CDR3 of 13 amino acids. Kept here is only the CDR3 DNA, which spans 39 bases and is read in frame from base 1. Sequences SSHAT (CDR1) and FNYEAQ (CDR2) are obtained from the germline V gene (reference sequence). Interpreted using the paper, the time point label stands for: pre-transplant. Unstimulated PBMCs, after thawing, were stained for CD3, CD4 and CD8 and then FACS-sorted into CD3+CD4+ and CD3+CD8+ populations. All 8 studied subjects were randomized to withdrawal of immunosuppression. The Qiagen DNeasy Blood and Tissue Kit was used for isolation of genomic DNA. High-throughput TCRbeta CDR3 sequencing of frozen genomic DNA was performed by immunoSEQ, including PCR amplification, mapping, bias correction and internal controls. In the original analysis: Only productive rearrangements were retained, and each unique TCRbeta sequence was defined by its CDR3 nucleotide sequence together with its V and J gene. For a sequence to be called donor-reactive, it needed a frequency of at least 0.01% and at least 5-fold expansion in CFSE-low cells compared with unstimulated pre-transplant cells. Minimum frequency thresholds were set for each subject based on the unstimulated sample with the lowest template count, ensuring at least 90% detection power. Jensen-Shannon divergence between the top 1000 TCRbeta sequences post- versus pre-transplant served as the measure of repertoire turnover. Changes in detection of donor-reactive sequences were assessed with two-sided Fisher's exact tests. Sourced from immuneACCESS, this table was stored by TCRdb with only in-frame sequences that have V and J called. A share of the clones is absent; for the studies checked, an unresolved V gene accounts for under half, and the remainder has no known explanation. V and J calls and clone size come straight from that table; D and trimming were deduced from the DNA. This sample comprises thousands of clones, over 75% of them detected only once. The ten largest make up around 33% of the sample.

The receptor was isolated from a human donor who received a liver transplant. The V and J genes are TRBV7-7 and TRBJ2-3, with no D gene named confidently. Here the sequenced sample was CD8+ T cells from blood, taken before liver transplant. The CDR3 reads as follows: CASSLSIRDTQYF. Read as DNA, the sequence is TGTGCTAGCAGCTTGAGTATAAGAGATACGCAGTATTTT. Beyond the CDR3, the reference TRBV7-7 and TRBJ2-3 genes provide the residues; the full variable domain reads: GAGVSQSPRYKVTKRGQDVTLRCDPISSHATLYWYQQALGQGPEFLTYFNYEAQPDKSGLPSDRFSAERPEGSISTLTIQRTEQRDSAMYRCASSLSIRDTQYFGPGTRLTVL.